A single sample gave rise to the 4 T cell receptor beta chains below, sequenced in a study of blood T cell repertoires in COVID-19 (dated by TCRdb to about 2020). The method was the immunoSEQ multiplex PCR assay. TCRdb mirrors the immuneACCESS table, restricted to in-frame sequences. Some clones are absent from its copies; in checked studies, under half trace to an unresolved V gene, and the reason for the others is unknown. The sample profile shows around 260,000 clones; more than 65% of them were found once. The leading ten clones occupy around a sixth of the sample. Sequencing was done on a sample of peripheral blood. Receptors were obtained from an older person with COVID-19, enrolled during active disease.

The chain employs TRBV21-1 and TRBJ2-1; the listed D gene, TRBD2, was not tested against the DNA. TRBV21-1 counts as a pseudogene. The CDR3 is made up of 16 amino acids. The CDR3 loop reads CASSKVRLAGLGEQFF. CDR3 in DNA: TGTGCCAGCAGCAAAGTAAGACTAGCGGGACTTGGTGAGCAGTTCTTC.

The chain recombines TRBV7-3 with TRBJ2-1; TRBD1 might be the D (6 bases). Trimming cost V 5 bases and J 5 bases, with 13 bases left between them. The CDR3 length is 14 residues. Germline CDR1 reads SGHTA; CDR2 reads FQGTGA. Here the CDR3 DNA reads TGTGCCAGCAGCCCGGGACAACAGAACAATGAGCAGTTCTTC. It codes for CASSPGQQNNEQFF.

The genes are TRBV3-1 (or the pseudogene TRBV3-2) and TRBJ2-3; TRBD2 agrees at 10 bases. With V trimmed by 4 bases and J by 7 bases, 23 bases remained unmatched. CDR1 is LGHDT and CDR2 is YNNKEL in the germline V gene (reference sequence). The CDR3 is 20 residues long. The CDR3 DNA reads TGTGCCAGCAGCCTCCCTTTGAATATAGCGGGAGGCAAACGCAGGCATACGCAGTATTTT. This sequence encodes CASSLPLNIAGGKRRHTQYF.

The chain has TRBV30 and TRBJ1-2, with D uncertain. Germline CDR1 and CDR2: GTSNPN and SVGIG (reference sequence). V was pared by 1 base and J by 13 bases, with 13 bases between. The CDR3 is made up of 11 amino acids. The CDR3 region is CAWSGAFYCTF. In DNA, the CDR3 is TGTGCCTGGAGTGGTGCATTCTACTGCACCTTC.